This TCR beta chain was profiled in a study of cytomegalovirus exposure and HLA in healthy donors. Background on the study: The approximately 120 validation repertoires, a later analysis reported, used the same platform as the 550 to 800 first-cohort repertoires. Whole-study findings and limits: It was confirmed in vitro that a few of the CMV-associated chains were specific for CMV antigens. Cytomegalovirus status was reportedly diagnosed by the classifier with high specificity and sensitivity.

Donors were drawn from the approximately 120-subject validation cohort, separate from the 666-subject first cohort. The CDR3 totals 14 residues. Germline trimming cut 4 bases from V and 1 base from J; bases unmatched to any gene: 3. The germline CDR1 and CDR2 sequences are SGHRS and YFSETQ. About this clone itself: Its cognate antigen is unknown.

Sequenced by immunoSEQ multiplex PCR; TCRdb stores in-frame clones only, minus some. The sample includes 170,000 or so clones, 85% seen only once; the top ten take around a sixth. The source material was PBMCs. The sequence derives from a man younger than 35 in good health and CMV-seropositive. The chain is built from TRBV5-1 and TRBJ2-5, with 8 bases that match TRBD1. The CDR3, as DNA: TGCGCCAGCAGCGTCACAGGGGGCCAAGAGACCCAGTACTTC. Protein: CASSVTGGQETQYF.